These 9 T cell receptor beta chains originate from one sample sequenced in a study of control samples from healthy donors and cancer patients. Libraries were prepared by immunoSEQ multiplex PCR; TCRdb keeps only in-frame clonotypes and omits some of them. Among around 50,000 clones, roughly nine tenths were seen once, and the ten largest hold 1.6%. What was sequenced was PBMCs. The receptors stem from a man aged 40-49 years with colorectal cancer.

This rearrangement joins TRBV20-1 to TRBJ2-1; D gene unclear. In germline, CDR1 is DFQATT, CDR2 SNEGSKA (reference sequence). The CDR3 is 11 amino acids. With 4 bases removed from V and 7 bases from J, the gap between germline ends came to 8 bases. CDR3 in amino acids: CSAMQTNEQFF. CDR3 DNA sequence: TGCAGTGCTATGCAGACGAATGAGCAGTTCTTC.

The chain uses TRBV1 and TRBJ2-1; TRBD2 is taken as the D call from the table, unchecked against the DNA. TRBV1 is listed as a pseudogene. The CDR3 has 22 amino acids. The CDR3 DNA reads as TGCACCAGCAGCCAAGATCAGGGCCGAGCGGGCCCGTCTTTTAGCTGGTCAGATGAGCAGTTCTTC. Translating gives CTSSQDQGRAGPSFSWSDEQFF.

This chain links TRBV4-1 with TRBJ2-7, with D uncertain. CDR1 and CDR2 (germline): MGHRA, YSYEKL. V shed 0 bases and J shed 5 bases, with 2 bases lying between them. The CDR3 extends over 11 amino acids. The CDR3, as DNA: TGCGCCAGCAGCCAAGATCACGAGCAGTACTTC. Its protein is CASSQDHEQYF.

The chain is built from TRBV18 and TRBJ1-1; D remains ambiguous. This CDR3 contains 13 residues. Germline V gene sequence: CDR1 KGHSH, CDR2 LQKENI. The ends were cut back, 3 bases at V and 6 bases at J, with 11 bases in the middle. The CDR3 DNA follows: TGTGCCAGCTCACCCTGGAACCGCTCTGAAGCTTTCTTT. Translating gives CASSPWNRSEAFF.

The chain joins TRBV2 to TRBJ1-6; D might be TRBD1 (6 bases). V shed 8 bases and J shed 7 bases, with 18 bases lying between them. Germline V CDR1 and CDR2: SNHLY, FYNNEI. This CDR3 region has 15 residues. In nucleotides, the CDR3 is TGTGCCAGCGTCTTGAATACAGGGAGAAATTCACCCCTCCACTTT. Translation: CASVLNTGRNSPLHF.

This chain uses TRBV3-1 (or the pseudogene TRBV3-2) with TRBJ2-1; D remains ambiguous. This CDR3 is 15 amino acids long. The V gene's germline CDR1 is LGHDT and CDR2 YNNKEL (reference sequence). The V end was cut by 0 bases, the J end by 6 bases, with 12 bases between. This chain's CDR3 is CASSQDLLIVNEQFF. CDR3 in DNA: TGTGCCAGCAGCCAAGATTTACTTATAGTCAATGAGCAGTTCTTC.

This chain uses TRBV11-2 with TRBJ2-7, with 9 bases aligning to TRBD1. J gave up 3 bases and V 3 bases, and 6 bases lay outside the gene matches. CDR3 length: 15 amino acids. Germline CDR1 reads SGHAT; CDR2 reads FQNNGV. The CDR3 DNA reads TGTGCCAGCAGCTTCGGACAGGGGAGCTTCTACGAGCAGTACTTC. Translating it yields CASSFGQGSFYEQYF. The whole variable domain, filled in from reference TRBV11-2 and TRBJ2-7, reads EAGVAQSPRYKIIEKRQSVAFWCNPISGHATLYWYQQILGQGPKLLIQFQNNGVVDDSQLPKDRFSAERLKGVDSTLKIQPAKLEDSAVYLCASSFGQGSFYEQYFGPGTRLTVT.

The sample holds one count of this clone. The rearrangement uses TRBV9 and TRBJ1-6, with D perhaps TRBD1 (6 bases). This CDR3 region has 17 residues. CDR1 is SGDLS, CDR2 YYNGEE, per germline. The V gene lost 4 bases and the J gene lost 0 bases, with 14 bases spanning the gap. As DNA, the CDR3 is TGTGCCAGCAGCAAAGGGGGGCGGAGCTCCTATAATTCACCCCTCCACTTT. Encoded protein: CASSKGGRSSYNSPLHF.

The chain employs TRBV12-3 or TRBV12-4 and TRBJ1-5; D remains unclear. Trimming removed 5 bases at V and 5 bases at J, with 10 bases between. The CDR3 runs to 13 residues. CDR3 loop: CASSPGRHQPQHF. CDR3 nucleotides: TGTGCCAGCAGTCCGGGAAGACATCAGCCCCAGCATTTT.